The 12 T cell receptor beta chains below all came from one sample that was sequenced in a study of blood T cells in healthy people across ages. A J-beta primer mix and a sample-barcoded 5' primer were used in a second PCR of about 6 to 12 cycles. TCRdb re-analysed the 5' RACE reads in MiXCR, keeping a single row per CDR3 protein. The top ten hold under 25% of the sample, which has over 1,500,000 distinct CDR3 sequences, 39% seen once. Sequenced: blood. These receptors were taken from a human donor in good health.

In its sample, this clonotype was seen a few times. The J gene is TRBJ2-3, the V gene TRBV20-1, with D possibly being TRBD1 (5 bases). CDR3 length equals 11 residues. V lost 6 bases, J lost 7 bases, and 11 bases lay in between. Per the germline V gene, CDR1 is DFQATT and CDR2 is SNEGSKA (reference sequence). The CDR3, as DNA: TGCAGTGCAATTCAGGGTCATACGCAGTATTTT. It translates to CSAIQGHTQYF.

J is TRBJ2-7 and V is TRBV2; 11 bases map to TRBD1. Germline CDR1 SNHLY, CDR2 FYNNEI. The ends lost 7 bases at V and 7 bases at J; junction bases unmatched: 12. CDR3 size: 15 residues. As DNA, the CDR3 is TGTGCCAGCAACCCTGGACAGGGGGCTTGGGAGGAGCAGTACTTC. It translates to CASNPGQGAWEEQYF.

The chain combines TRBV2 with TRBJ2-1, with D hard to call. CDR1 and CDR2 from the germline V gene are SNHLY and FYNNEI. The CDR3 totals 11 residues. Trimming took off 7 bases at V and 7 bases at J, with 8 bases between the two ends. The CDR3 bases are TGTGCCAGCATCCCGGGTAATGAGCAGTTCTTC. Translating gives CASIPGNEQFF.

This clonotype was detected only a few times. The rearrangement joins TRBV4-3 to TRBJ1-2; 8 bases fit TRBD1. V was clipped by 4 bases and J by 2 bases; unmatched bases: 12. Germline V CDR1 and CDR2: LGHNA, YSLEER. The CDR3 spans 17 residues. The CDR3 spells CASSPTVTGDYNYGYTF. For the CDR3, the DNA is TGCGCCAGCAGCCCCACGGTGACAGGGGATTACAACTATGGCTACACCTTC.

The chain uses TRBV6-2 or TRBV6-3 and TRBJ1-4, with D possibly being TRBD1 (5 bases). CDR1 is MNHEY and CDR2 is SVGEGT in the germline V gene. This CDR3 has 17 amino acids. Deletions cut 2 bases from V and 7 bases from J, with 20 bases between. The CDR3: CASSYGPGTASGEKLFF. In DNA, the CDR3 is TGTGCCAGCAGTTACGGTCCCGGGACGGCGTCGGGTGAAAAACTGTTTTTT.

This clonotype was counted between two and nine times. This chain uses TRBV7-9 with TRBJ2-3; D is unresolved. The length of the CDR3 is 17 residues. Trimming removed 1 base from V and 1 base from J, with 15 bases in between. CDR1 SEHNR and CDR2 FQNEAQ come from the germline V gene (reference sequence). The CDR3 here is CASSLGSGTGGTDTQYF. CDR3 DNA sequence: TGTGCCAGCAGCTTAGGTTCGGGTACGGGCGGCACAGATACGCAGTATTTT.

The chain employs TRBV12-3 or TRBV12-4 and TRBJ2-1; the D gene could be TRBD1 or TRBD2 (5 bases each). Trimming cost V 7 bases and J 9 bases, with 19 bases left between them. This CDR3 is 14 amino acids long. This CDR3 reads CASTPRTLGGEQFF. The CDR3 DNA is TGTGCCAGCACCCCTAGGACGCTTGGGGGTGAGCAGTTCTTC.

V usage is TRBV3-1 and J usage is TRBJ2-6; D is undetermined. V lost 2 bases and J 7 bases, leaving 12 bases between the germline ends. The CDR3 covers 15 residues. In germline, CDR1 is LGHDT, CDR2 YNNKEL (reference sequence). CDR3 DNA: TGTGCCAGCAGCCAACCTTTCGCCGGAGCCAACGTCCTGACTTTC. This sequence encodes CASSQPFAGANVLTF.

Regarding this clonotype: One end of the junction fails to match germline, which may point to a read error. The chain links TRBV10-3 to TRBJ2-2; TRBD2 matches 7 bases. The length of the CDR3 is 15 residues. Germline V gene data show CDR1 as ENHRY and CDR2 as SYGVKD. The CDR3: CAISAGDANTGELFF. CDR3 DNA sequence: TGTGCCATTAGTGCGGGGGATGCGAACACCGGGGAGCTGTTTTTT.

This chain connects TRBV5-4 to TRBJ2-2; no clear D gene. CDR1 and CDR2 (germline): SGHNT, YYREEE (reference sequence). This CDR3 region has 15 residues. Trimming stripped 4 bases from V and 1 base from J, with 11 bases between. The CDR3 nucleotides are TGTGCCAGCAGCCTCACTCGCGTGAACACCGGGGAGCTGTTTTTT. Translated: CASSLTRVNTGELFF.

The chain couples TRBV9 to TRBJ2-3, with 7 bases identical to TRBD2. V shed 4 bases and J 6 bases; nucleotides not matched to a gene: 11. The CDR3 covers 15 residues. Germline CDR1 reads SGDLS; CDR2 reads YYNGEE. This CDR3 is CASSPLREVVDTQYF. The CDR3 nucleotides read TGTGCCAGCAGCCCTCTTCGGGAGGTTGTGGATACGCAGTATTTT.

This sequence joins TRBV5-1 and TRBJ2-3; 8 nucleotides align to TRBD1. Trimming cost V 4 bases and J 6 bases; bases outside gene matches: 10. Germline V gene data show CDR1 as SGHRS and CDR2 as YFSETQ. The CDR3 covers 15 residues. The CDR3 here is CASSPGQGWTDTQYF. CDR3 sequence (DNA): TGCGCCAGCAGCCCCGGACAGGGATGGACGGATACGCAGTATTTT.